Presented here are 31 T cell receptor beta chains from one specimen sequenced in a study of blood T cells in healthy people across ages. A sample-barcoded 5' primer and a J-beta primer mix were used in a second PCR of about 6 to 11 cycles. TCRdb used MiXCR to reprocess the 5' RACE reads, holding one entry per CDR3 protein. The sample yields 1.5 million to 2 million distinct CDR3 sequences, roughly 32% seen once. Sequenced: blood. The receptors derive from a woman younger than 45 in good health.

This clonotype was counted only a few times. The V and J genes are TRBV6-1 and TRBJ2-4, with D unresolved. Germline CDR1 is MNHNS and CDR2 is SASEGT. The length of the CDR3 is 11 residues. Trimming stripped 1 base from V and 15 bases from J, with 10 bases between. In DNA form, the CDR3 reads TGTGCCAGCAGTGAAGGGCCCCAGGCGTACTTC. Amino acids: CASSEGPQAYF.

The sample holds a few counts of this clonotype. The chain employs TRBV6-5 and TRBJ2-1; 7 bases line up with TRBD2. CDR1 MNHEY and CDR2 SVGAGI come from the germline V gene. V lost 6 bases, J lost 0 bases, and 8 bases stayed unmatched. The CDR3 is 16 amino acids. The CDR3 here is CASSSTSASSYNEQFF. CDR3 nucleotide sequence: TGTGCCAGCAGCTCCACTAGCGCGAGCTCCTACAATGAGCAGTTCTTC.

This sequence joins TRBV5-1 and TRBJ1-5; D might be TRBD1 (6 bases). CDR3 length equals 15 residues. V shed 0 bases and J shed 4 bases, with 11 bases lying between them. Germline CDR1 is SGHRS and CDR2 is YFSETQ. The DNA for the CDR3 is TGCGCCAGCAGCTTGGGGGGGGACAAGAATCAGCCCCAGCATTTT. Its translation is CASSLGGDKNQPQHF.

The chain couples TRBV4-1 to TRBJ1-6; 8 bases are shared with TRBD1. Germline V gene data show CDR1 as MGHRA and CDR2 as YSYEKL. V shed 4 bases, J shed 7 bases, and the junction held 9 bases outside the gene matches. The CDR3 loop spans 16 amino acids. The CDR3 reads CASSPQARGLNSPLHF. In DNA, the CDR3 is TGCGCCAGCAGCCCCCAAGCCAGGGGGCTGAATTCACCCCTCCACTTT.

The V call is TRBV5-1, the J call TRBJ2-2; D is uncertain. CDR1 and CDR2 from the germline V gene are SGHRS and YFSETQ. V lost 3 bases to trimming and J lost 0 bases, with 12 bases between them. CDR3 length: 16 amino acids. The CDR3 sequence is CASSWRGAANTGELFF. CDR3 coding DNA: TGCGCCAGCAGCTGGCGCGGCGCGGCGAACACCGGGGAGCTGTTTTTT.

The sample holds a few counts of this clonotype. The CDR3 nucleotides read TGTGCCAGCAGCCAAGATCCCTACGGGGGAGGCACCGGGGAGCTGTTTTTT. This codes for CASSQDPYGGGTGELFF. The chain couples TRBV4-2 to TRBJ2-2, with D perhaps matching TRBD2 (6 bases). The V gene lost 0 bases and the J gene lost 4 bases, with 15 bases spanning the gap. Germline loops: CDR1 LGHNA, CDR2 YNFKEQ. The CDR3 spans 17 residues.

This clonotype was counted a few times. V usage is TRBV29-1 and J usage is TRBJ1-1, with unresolved D. V was cut by 0 bases and J by 12 bases, with 8 bases left in between. The germline gives CDR1 SQVTM, CDR2 ANQGSEA. This CDR3 region has 10 residues. The CDR3 DNA reads TGCAGCGTTGAAGAGGAAGTGCCTTTCTTT. The encoded protein is CSVEEEVPFF.

A word on this clonotype: This sequence may be a read error, since a much larger clone differs from it by one base. This rearrangement joins TRBV20-1 to TRBJ1-2; possibly TRBD1 for D (5 bases). Germline assignment: CDR1 DFQATT and CDR2 SNEGSKA (reference sequence). Deletions cut 1 base from V and 13 bases from J, with 25 bases between. The CDR3 is made up of 15 amino acids. The DNA for the CDR3 is TGCAGTGCTAGAGGTTCGGAAACGGGACCCCCGAGTCGCACCTTC. Protein: CSARGSETGPPSRTF.

This clonotype was detected many times. This chain joins TRBV4-1 and TRBJ2-5; D gene ambiguous. The CDR3 loop spans 13 amino acids. V was cut by 1 base and J by 5 bases, with 8 bases left in between. Germline V gene lookup returns CDR1 MGHRA and CDR2 YSYEKL. CDR3 sequence: CASSQASVETQYF. The CDR3 DNA reads TGCGCCAGCAGCCAAGCTTCGGTTGAGACCCAGTACTTC.

V usage is TRBV7-2 and J usage is TRBJ2-1; D may be TRBD2 (6 bases). With 2 bases removed from V and 2 bases from J, the gap between germline ends came to 10 bases. CDR1 SGHTA and CDR2 FQGNSA come from the germline V gene. The CDR3 extends over 15 amino acids. CDR3 region: CASSLMVAAYNEQFF. The CDR3 nucleotides are TGTGCCAGCAGCTTAATGGTAGCGGCCTACAATGAGCAGTTCTTC. Full variable domain (outside the CDR3, taken from reference TRBV7-2 and TRBJ2-1): GAGVSQSPSNKVTEKGKDVELRCDPISGHTALYWYRQSLGQGLEFLIYFQGNSAPDKSGLPSDRFSAERTGGSVSTLTIQRTQQEDSAVYLCASSLMVAAYNEQFFGPGTRLTVL.

This clonotype was seen only a few times. Here the CDR3 DNA reads TGTGCCAGCGGTACTCGTAACAGGGGGGTTCATCGGCCCCAGCATTTT. This translates into CASGTRNRGVHRPQHF. The chain combines TRBV6-5 with TRBJ1-5; TRBD1 matches 8 bases. The CDR3 length is 16 residues. Germline lookup yields CDR1 MNHEY and CDR2 SVGAGI. V was pared by 8 bases and J by 9 bases, with 18 bases of the junction left unmatched.

V gene TRBV27 combines with J gene TRBJ1-1, with a weak D call TRBD1 (6 bases). The CDR3 runs 12 residues. CDR1 MNHEY and CDR2 SMNVEV come from the germline V gene (reference sequence). V dropped 3 bases and J dropped 10 bases, with 12 bases sitting between them. The CDR3: CASSFIGGRAFF. For the CDR3, the DNA is TGTGCCAGCAGTTTTATAGGGGGGAGAGCTTTCTTT.

The chain couples TRBV4-1 to TRBJ1-2; TRBD1 matches at 7 bases. The CDR3 contains 16 residues. Germline CDR1 reads MGHRA; CDR2 reads YSYEKL. Trimming at V came to 1 base and at J to 8 bases, leaving 13 bases not matched to a gene. CDR3 residues: CASSQVSNRGCRGYTF. CDR3 sequence (DNA): TGCGCCAGCAGCCAAGTTAGTAACAGGGGCTGCCGCGGCTACACCTTC.

The rearrangement links TRBV5-6 to TRBJ2-3; D gene uncertain. V lost 1 base and J lost 6, with 18 bases in between. Germline CDR1 is SGHDT and CDR2 is YYEEEE. The CDR3 covers 16 residues. DNA of the CDR3: TGTGCCAGCAGCTTGAGGGCAGGCAACCGGCCGGATACGCAGTATTTT. Protein: CASSLRAGNRPDTQYF.

The table lists this clonotype with a few counts. The genes are TRBV7-9 and TRBJ2-3; maybe TRBD2 (6 bases). V lost 5 bases, J lost 6 bases, and 12 bases lay in between. The CDR3 length is 13 residues. CDR1 SEHNR and CDR2 FQNEAQ come from the germline V gene (reference sequence). CDR3 residues: CASSGRMLDTQYF. CDR3 in DNA: TGTGCCAGCAGCGGGAGGATGCTCGATACGCAGTATTTT.

Points on this clonotype: The junction does not match germline at one end; this may be a read error. The chain recombines TRBV20-1 with TRBJ2-7; 7 nucleotides match TRBD1. CDR3 length: 15 residues. Germline CDR1 DFQATT, CDR2 SNEGSKA (reference sequence). CDR3 amino acids: CSAGDDRDVPYEQYF. The CDR3 bases are TGCAGTGCTGGAGACGACAGGGATGTCCCCTACGAGCAGTACTTC.

This clonotype appeared once. The V gene is TRBV7-9, the J gene TRBJ2-7; 9 bases match TRBD1. Trimming removed 5 bases from V and 5 bases from J; junction bases left unmatched: 13. Germline lookup yields CDR1 SEHNR and CDR2 FQNEAQ (reference sequence). The CDR3 length is 16 residues. The CDR3 DNA sequence: TGTGCCAGCAGCCAACGGACCGGGACAGGGCTCAACGAGCAGTACTTC. This encodes CASSQRTGTGLNEQYF.

The chain couples TRBV20-1 to TRBJ1-2; no definite D call. With 4 bases removed from V and 8 bases from J, the gap between germline ends came to 17 bases. The CDR3 runs 13 residues. The germline V gene encodes CDR1 DFQATT and CDR2 SNEGSKA (reference sequence). The CDR3 sequence is CSATGPVELGYTF. The CDR3 nucleotides are TGCAGTGCTACCGGACCGGTTGAGTTGGGCTACACCTTC.

The chain links TRBV6-1 to TRBJ2-3; D unclear. Trimming took 3 bases from V and 8 from J, leaving 18 bases between them. The CDR3 sequence is 15 residues long. The V gene's germline CDR1 is MNHNS and CDR2 SASEGT. DNA for the CDR3: TGTGCCAGCAGTGACAGCACCCCTCTTCGAGGTACGCAGTATTTT. This encodes CASSDSTPLRGTQYF.

On this clonotype itself: A read error is possible here, since a much larger clone lies one base away. The conserved phenylalanine or tryptophan normally closing the CDR3 is absent here, so this likely arose from a read error. The chain combines TRBV9 with TRBJ2-1; D is undetermined. Germline values: CDR1 SGDLS, CDR2 YYNGEE. The V gene lost 0 bases and the J gene lost 3 bases, with 1 base spanning the gap. The CDR3 has 12 residues. CDR3 DNA sequence: TGTGCCAGCAGCGTAGACTACAATGAGCAGTTCTGC. Translating gives CASSVDYNEQFC.

J is TRBJ2-1 and V is TRBV24-1, with 8 bases that match TRBD2. The germline V gene has CDR1 KGHDR and CDR2 SFDVKD. V gave up 5 bases and J gave up 2 bases; unmatched junction bases: 7. The CDR3 runs 16 residues. CDR3 residues: CATSGLLADTYNEQFF. CDR3 DNA sequence: TGTGCCACCAGTGGTTTACTAGCGGATACCTACAATGAGCAGTTCTTC.

As for this clonotype: A read error may account for a junction end that differs from germline. V is TRBV6-5 and J is TRBJ2-5, with D possibly being TRBD1 or TRBD2 (5 bases each). The J call is doubtful: the DNA matches TRBJ2-1 better. The CDR3 is 15 residues long. Germline V gene sequence: CDR1 MNHEY, CDR2 SVGAGI. CDR3 sequence: CASSTGTSSYNKQFF. The CDR3 DNA is TGTGCCAGCAGTACCGGGACCTCCTCCTACAATAAGCAGTTCTTC.

This clonotype has ten or more counts. The chain recombines TRBV29-1 with TRBJ2-5; no clear D. This CDR3 is built from 14 residues. V lost 5 bases and J 2 bases, leaving 15 bases between the germline ends. CDR1 and CDR2 from the germline V gene are SQVTM and ANQGSEA. The CDR3 spells CSVSPRLKQETQYF. Written as DNA, the CDR3 is TGCAGCGTTTCCCCCCGACTGAAACAAGAGACCCAGTACTTC.

This clonotype occurred a few times. The V call is TRBV7-9, the J call TRBJ2-1; D is perhaps TRBD1 (5 bases). This CDR3 has 16 residues. Germline CDR1 is SEHNR and CDR2 is FQNEAQ (reference sequence). Trimming shortened V by 1 base and J by 1 base, and 11 bases separated the two germline ends. The CDR3 loop reads CASSLEIKGSYNEQFF. The CDR3 coding sequence is TGTGCCAGCAGCTTAGAGATTAAGGGGTCCTACAATGAGCAGTTCTTC. Looking up the rest from reference TRBV7-9 and TRBJ2-1 gives the full variable domain: DTGVSQNPRHKITKRGQNVTFRCDPISEHNRLYWYRQTLGQGPEFLTYFQNEAQLEKSRLLSDRFSAERPKGSFSTLEIQRTEQGDSAMYLCASSLEIKGSYNEQFFGPGTRLTVL.

This clonotype was seen a handful of times. The rearrangement joins TRBV7-2 to TRBJ2-7, with 7 bases aligning to TRBD2. The CDR3 loop spans 15 amino acids. The germline V gene has CDR1 SGHTA and CDR2 FQGNSA. The junction had 7 bases not matched to a gene; V was cut back by 5 bases and J by 0 bases. Here the CDR3 DNA reads TGTGCCAGCAGCCCAGTAGCGGGCCCCTCCTACGAGCAGTACTTC. Translated, it gives CASSPVAGPSYEQYF.

Note on this clonotype: An end of the junction differs from the germline gene, which may be a read error. The gene calls are TRBV27 and TRBJ1-1; D is possibly TRBD1 (5 bases). Germline CDR1 and CDR2: MNHEY and SMNVEV (reference sequence). This CDR3 is 13 amino acids long. Here the CDR3 DNA reads TGTGCCGGCAGTTTATTAACAGGTACTGAAGCTTTCTTT. Amino acids: CAGSLLTGTEAFF.

The rearrangement joins TRBV5-8 to TRBJ2-5; TRBD1 matches 9 bases. The J call may be incorrect, as the DNA end agrees better with TRBJ2-7. The V gene's germline CDR1 is SGHTS and CDR2 YDEGEE. The CDR3 contains 14 residues. CDR3 amino acids: CASRRDRERDEQYF. As DNA, the CDR3 is TGTGCCAGCAGGCGGGACAGGGAAAGGGACGAGCAGTACTTC.

This clonotype has ten or more counts. The gene calls are TRBV10-3 and TRBJ2-7; 7 bases agree with TRBD1. The CDR3 totals 13 residues. Germline CDR1 reads ENHRY; CDR2 reads SYGVKD. V shed 8 bases, J shed 2 bases, and the junction held 6 bases outside the gene matches. This chain's CDR3 is CAIVRDSTYEQYF. Written as DNA, the CDR3 is TGTGCCATCGTAAGGGACAGCACCTACGAGCAGTACTTC.

This clonotype occurred many times. V and J are TRBV2 and TRBJ2-3; D is uncertain. Germline lookup yields CDR1 SNHLY and CDR2 FYNNEI. Trimming cost V 10 bases and J 0 bases, with 5 bases left between them. The CDR3 covers 11 residues. The CDR3 nucleotides are TGTGCCACCGTCAGCACAGATACGCAGTATTTT. Translation: CATVSTDTQYF.

CDR3 protein: CASSSLGALNTDTQYF. The DNA for the CDR3 is TGTGCCAGCAGCTCCCTAGGGGCCCTAAATACAGATACGCAGTATTTT. This sequence joins TRBV7-6 and TRBJ2-3, with D possibly TRBD1 on 5 matching bases. Between the trimmed V and J ends, which lost 4 bases and 3 bases, there was a span of 17 bases. Germline CDR1 is SGHVS and CDR2 is FNYEAQ. CDR3 size: 16 residues.

The chain has TRBV20-1 and TRBJ2-7, with D perhaps TRBD2 (5 bases). Germline loops: CDR1 DFQATT, CDR2 SNEGSKA (reference sequence). Trimming shortened V by 5 bases and J by 0 bases, and 11 bases separated the two germline ends. The CDR3 is 13 residues long. This CDR3 is CSAPGKSSYEQYF. DNA of the CDR3: TGCAGTGCTCCCGGGAAGAGCTCCTACGAGCAGTACTTC.